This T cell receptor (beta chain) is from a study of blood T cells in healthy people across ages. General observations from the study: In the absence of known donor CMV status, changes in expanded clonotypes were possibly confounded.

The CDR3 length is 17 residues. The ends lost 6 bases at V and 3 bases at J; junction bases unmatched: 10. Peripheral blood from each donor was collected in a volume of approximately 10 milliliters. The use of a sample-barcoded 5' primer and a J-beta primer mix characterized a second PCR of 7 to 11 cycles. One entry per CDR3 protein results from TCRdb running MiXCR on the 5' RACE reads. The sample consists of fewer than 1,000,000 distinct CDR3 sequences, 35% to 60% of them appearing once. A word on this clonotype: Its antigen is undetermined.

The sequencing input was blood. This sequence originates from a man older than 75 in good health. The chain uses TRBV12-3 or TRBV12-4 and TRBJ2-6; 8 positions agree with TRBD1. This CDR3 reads CASRGTGPPFGANVLTF. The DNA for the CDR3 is TGTGCCAGCAGGGGGACAGGCCCTCCGTTTGGGGCCAACGTCCTGACTTTC.